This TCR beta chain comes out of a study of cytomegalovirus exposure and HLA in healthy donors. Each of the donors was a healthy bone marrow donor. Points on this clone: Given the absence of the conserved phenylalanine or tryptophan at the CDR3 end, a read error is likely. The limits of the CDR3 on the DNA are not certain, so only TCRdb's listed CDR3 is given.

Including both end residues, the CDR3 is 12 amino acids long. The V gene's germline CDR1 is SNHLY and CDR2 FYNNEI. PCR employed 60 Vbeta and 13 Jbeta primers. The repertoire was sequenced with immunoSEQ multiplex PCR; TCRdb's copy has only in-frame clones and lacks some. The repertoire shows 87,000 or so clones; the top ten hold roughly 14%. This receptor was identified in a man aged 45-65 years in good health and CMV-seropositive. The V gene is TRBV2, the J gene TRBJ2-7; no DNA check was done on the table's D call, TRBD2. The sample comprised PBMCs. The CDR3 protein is CASSEIGTSPSE.